This paragraph reports one T cell receptor (beta chain). The antigen it binds to is not known. The record has no base qualities; no much larger clone is one base away. Libraries were made using the immunoSEQ multiplex PCR assay. Alongside multiparametric flow cytometry, deep sequencing of rearranged TCR beta loci was used to profile the T cell repertoires. TCRdb carries this immuneACCESS record with in-frame sequences only. Its versions omit some clonotypes, under half of them owing to an unresolved V gene in the studies checked, with the rest unexplained. The sample records approximately 66,000 clones, approximately 86% of which are singletons. Jointly, the top ten make up less than 2.5% of the sample. These data are taken from a study of lymphopenia after photon versus proton radiotherapy (dated by TCRdb to between 2019 and 2020). Regarding the complete study: In patients with gastrointestinal tumors who developed high-grade lymphopenia, the study compared the immunological effects of photon radiation therapy with those of proton radiation therapy. The cohort included under 25 patients with gastrointestinal tumors who developed lymphopenia after receiving either photon or proton therapy. The goal of the study was to characterize the differences between the two radiation modalities in how they affect the immune system.

Inclusive of the bounding cysteine and phenylalanine, the CDR3 is 15 residues long. The only DNA kept is the CDR3, 45 bases in frame from the first base. Germline trimming: 3 bases from V, 4 bases from J; junction bases outside gene matches: 5. Based on the germline V gene (reference sequence), the CDR1 and CDR2 sequences are LNHNV and YYDKDF. Beyond this particular receptor, the publication reports: After the lymphocyte count nadir, repertoires from photon-treated patients showed oligoclonal expansion, particularly of CD8+ Temra cells, and this expansion drove the decline in diversity. The survival association was examined only in patients who died, and the authors described better survival with proton therapy as a possibility, not as a demonstrated result. Across the cohort, among patients who died, a greater drop in TCR diversity after the nadir was inversely correlated with overall survival time. Relative stability during treatment was observed in proton-treated patients, whereas loss of naive T cells and TCR diversity and gain of effector/memory populations were observed in photon-treated patients.

The receptor was derived from a middle-aged man with gastric cancer. The chain is made from TRBV15 and TRBJ2-1; 8 bases in the junction line up with TRBD1. Material: peripheral blood, obtained from a patient treated with photon-based radiotherapy. The CDR3 here reads CATSREGQAYNEQFF. Here is the DNA: TGTGCCACCAGCAGGGAGGGACAGGCTTACAATGAGCAGTTCTTC.